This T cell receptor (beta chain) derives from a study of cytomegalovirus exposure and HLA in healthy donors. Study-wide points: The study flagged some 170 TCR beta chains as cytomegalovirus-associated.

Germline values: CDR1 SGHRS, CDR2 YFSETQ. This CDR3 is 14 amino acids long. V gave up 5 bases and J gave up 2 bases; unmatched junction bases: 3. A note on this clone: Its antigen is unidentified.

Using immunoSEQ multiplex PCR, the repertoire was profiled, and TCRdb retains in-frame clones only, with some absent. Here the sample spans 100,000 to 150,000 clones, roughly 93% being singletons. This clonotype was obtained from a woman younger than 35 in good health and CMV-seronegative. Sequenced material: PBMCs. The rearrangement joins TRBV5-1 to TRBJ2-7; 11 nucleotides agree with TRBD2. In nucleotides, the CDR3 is TGCGCCAGCAGGGGACTAGCGGACCCCTACGAGCAGTACTTC. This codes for CASRGLADPYEQYF.